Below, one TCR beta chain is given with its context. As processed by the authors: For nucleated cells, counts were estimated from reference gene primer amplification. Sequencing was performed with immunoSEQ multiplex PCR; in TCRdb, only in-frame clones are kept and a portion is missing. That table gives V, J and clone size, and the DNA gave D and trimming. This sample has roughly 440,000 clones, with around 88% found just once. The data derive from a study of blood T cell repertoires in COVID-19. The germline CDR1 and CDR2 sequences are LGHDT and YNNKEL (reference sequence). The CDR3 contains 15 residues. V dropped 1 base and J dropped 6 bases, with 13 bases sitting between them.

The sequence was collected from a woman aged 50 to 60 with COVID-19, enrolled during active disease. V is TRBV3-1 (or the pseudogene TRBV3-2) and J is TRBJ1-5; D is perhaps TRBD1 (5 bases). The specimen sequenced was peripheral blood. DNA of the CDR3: TGTGCCAGCAGCCAAGGTGCCAGGGCAACTCAGCCCCAGCATTTT. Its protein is CASSQGARATQPQHF.